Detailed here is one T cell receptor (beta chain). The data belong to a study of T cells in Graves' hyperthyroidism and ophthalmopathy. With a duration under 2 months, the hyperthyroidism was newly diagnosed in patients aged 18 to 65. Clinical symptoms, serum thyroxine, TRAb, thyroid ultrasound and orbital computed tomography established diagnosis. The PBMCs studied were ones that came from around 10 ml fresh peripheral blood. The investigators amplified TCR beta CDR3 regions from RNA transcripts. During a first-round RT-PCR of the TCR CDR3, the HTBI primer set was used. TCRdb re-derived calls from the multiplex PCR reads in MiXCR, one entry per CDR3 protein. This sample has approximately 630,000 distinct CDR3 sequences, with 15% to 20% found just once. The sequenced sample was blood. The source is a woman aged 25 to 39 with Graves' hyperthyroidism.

CDR3 protein: CASSQVRAMGLAAYNEQFF. The DNA for the CDR3 is TGTGCCAGCAGCCAAGTTCGGGCCATGGGACTAGCGGCCTACAATGAGCAGTTCTTC. The chain joins TRBV14 to TRBJ2-1; TRBD2 matches 11 bases. The CDR3 spans 19 residues. Germline V gene lookup returns CDR1 SGHDN and CDR2 FVKESK. With V trimmed by 1 base and J by 2 bases, 10 bases remained unmatched.